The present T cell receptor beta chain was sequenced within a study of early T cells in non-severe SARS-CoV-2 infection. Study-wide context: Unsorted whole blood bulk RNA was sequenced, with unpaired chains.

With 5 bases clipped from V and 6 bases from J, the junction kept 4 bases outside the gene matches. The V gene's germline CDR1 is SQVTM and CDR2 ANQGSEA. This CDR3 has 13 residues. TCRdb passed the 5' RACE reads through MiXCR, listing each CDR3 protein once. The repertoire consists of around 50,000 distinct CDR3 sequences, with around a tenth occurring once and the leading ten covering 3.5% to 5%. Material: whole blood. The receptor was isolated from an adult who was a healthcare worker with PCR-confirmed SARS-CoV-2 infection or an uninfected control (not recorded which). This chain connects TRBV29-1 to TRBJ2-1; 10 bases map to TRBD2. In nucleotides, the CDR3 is TGCAGCGTTCTAGCGGGAGCGACCAATGAGCAGTTCTTC. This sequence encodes CSVLAGATNEQFF.